The clone carrying this TCR beta chain was found a few times. The antigen remains unidentified. V shed 3 bases, J shed 4 bases, and the junction held 7 bases outside the gene matches. The CDR3 has 16 residues. Germline CDR1 and CDR2: MDHEN and SYDVKM. Expressed TCRB transcripts were sequenced because the entire RNA isolate underwent reverse transcription. Method: immunoSEQ multiplex PCR; TCRdb's copy keeps in-frame clones and lacks some. The sample carries 150,000 or so clones, roughly 10% recorded once. This entry is derived from a study of beta chain features in type 1 diabetes. Study-wide results and limits: For patients and controls alike, PCR might favor shorter templates to the same degree. The naive, central memory and Treg TCRB repertoires looked more alike in patients than they did in healthy donors. There was a possibility that cDNA sequencing over-represented cells with high TCR expression. Unsettled here was the matter of whether HLA type influences TCRB rearrangement.

The rearrangement joins TRBV28 to TRBJ2-2; 8 bases align to TRBD1. Input material: central memory CD4+ T cells from blood. The sequence came from a woman aged 40 to 50 in good health. The CDR3 DNA sequence: TGTGCCAGCAGTTTCCGGACAGGGATCGTCACCGGGGAGCTGTTTTTT. This encodes CASSFRTGIVTGELFF.